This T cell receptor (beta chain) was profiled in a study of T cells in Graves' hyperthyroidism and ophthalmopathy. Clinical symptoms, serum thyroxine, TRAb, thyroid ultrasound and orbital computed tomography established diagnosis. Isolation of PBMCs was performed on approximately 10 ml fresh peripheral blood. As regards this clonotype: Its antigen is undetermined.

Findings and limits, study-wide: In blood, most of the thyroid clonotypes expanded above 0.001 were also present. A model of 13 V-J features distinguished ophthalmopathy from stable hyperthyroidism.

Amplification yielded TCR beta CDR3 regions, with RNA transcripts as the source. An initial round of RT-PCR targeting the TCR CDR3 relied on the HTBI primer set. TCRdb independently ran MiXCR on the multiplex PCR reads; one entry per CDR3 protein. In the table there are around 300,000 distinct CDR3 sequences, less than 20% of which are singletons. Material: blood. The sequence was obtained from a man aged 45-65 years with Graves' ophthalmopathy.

CDR3 sequence (DNA): TGCGCCAGCAGCTTGGAACTAGCGGGAAGGTCAGATACGCAGTATTTT. Its translation: CASSLELAGRSDTQYF. The V call is TRBV5-1, the J call TRBJ2-3, with 10 bases fitting TRBD2. After removal of 0 bases from V and 4 bases from J, the junction contained 5 bases not matched to a gene. This CDR3 has 16 residues. Germline V gene data show CDR1 as SGHRS and CDR2 as YFSETQ.